These 5 T cell receptor beta chains came from one sample sequenced in a study of control samples from healthy donors and cancer patients. Sequencing was performed with immunoSEQ multiplex PCR; in TCRdb, only in-frame clones are kept and a portion is missing. This sample carries 50,000 to 70,000 clones, 95% to 97% of them seen once, and the ten largest clones take 1.1%. Sequenced material: blood. The origin of the receptors is a woman in her late teens or twenties in good health.

This chain joins TRBV18 and TRBJ1-4; 9 nucleotides line up with TRBD1. V lost 3 bases and J lost 2; bases outside the gene matches: 7. This CDR3 has 17 residues. Germline CDR1 reads KGHSH; CDR2 reads LQKENI. The CDR3, as DNA: TGTGCCAGCTCACCTGCGGGGACAGGGACCACTAATGAAAAACTGTTTTTT. Translation: CASSPAGTGTTNEKLFF. The variable domain in full, completed from reference TRBV18 and TRBJ1-4, reads NAGVMQNPRHLVRRRGQEARLRCSPMKGHSHVYWYRQLPEEGLKFMVYLQKENIIDESGMPKERFSAEFPKEGPSILRIQQVVRGDSAAYFCASSPAGTGTTNEKLFFGSGTQLSVL.

The chain couples TRBV10-2 to TRBJ2-7; D is possibly TRBD1 (6 bases). The CDR3 extends over 14 amino acids. Germline V CDR1 and CDR2: WSHSY, SAAADI. Trimming took off 1 base at V and 4 bases at J, with 11 bases between the two ends. The CDR3 spells CASSEWGLGYEQYF. DNA for the CDR3: TGCGCCAGCAGTGAGTGGGGGCTGGGATACGAGCAGTACTTC.

V usage is TRBV7-2 and J usage is TRBJ2-2; D ambiguous. V lost 5 bases and J lost 3, with 4 bases in between. Per the germline V gene, CDR1 is SGHTA and CDR2 is FQGNSA. The CDR3 loop spans 12 amino acids. This CDR3 is CASSPYTGELFF. The DNA of the CDR3 is TGTGCCAGCAGCCCCTACACCGGGGAGCTGTTTTTT.

This clone came up once. This chain connects TRBV6-5 to TRBJ1-6; a possible D gene is TRBD1 (5 bases). Germline loops: CDR1 MNHEY, CDR2 SVGAGI. This CDR3 comprises 13 residues. Trimming removed 2 bases at V and 9 bases at J, with 8 bases between. The CDR3 DNA reads as TGTGCCAGCAGTTACGGGGGGGGTTCACCCCTCCACTTT. Translated: CASSYGGGSPLHF.

This CDR3 reads CASSMAGNEQFF. CDR3 coding DNA: TGTGCCAGTAGTATGGCGGGGAATGAGCAGTTCTTC. This chain links TRBV19 with TRBJ2-1, with D possibly TRBD2 on 6 matching bases. Germline V gives CDR1 LNHDA, CDR2 SQIVND (reference sequence). Trimming took 3 bases from V and 7 from J, leaving 7 bases between them. This CDR3 comprises 12 residues.